This entry lists 18 T cell receptor beta chains sequenced from one sample in a study of blood T cell repertoires in COVID-19. Method: immunoSEQ multiplex PCR; TCRdb's copy keeps in-frame clones and lacks some. The repertoire holds some 260,000 clones, with about 81% as singletons. Sequenced input: PBMCs or T cells enriched from blood (not recorded which). These receptors were taken from a man under 40 with acute COVID-19.

The chain carries TRBV6-5 and TRBJ1-6; D might be TRBD1 (5 bases). CDR1 and CDR2 (germline): MNHEY, SVGAGI. Trimming left V 2 bases short and J 10 bases short, with 18 bases between. CDR3 size: 16 residues. The CDR3, as DNA: TGTGCCAGCAGTTACAAAGGAGGAGGGGTTCGATCACCCCTCCACTTT. Translating gives CASSYKGGGVRSPLHF.

J is TRBJ1-2 and V is TRBV30, with 11 bases aligning to TRBD1. With V trimmed by 0 bases and J by 11 bases, 14 bases remained unmatched. CDR1 is GTSNPN, CDR2 SVGIG, per germline (reference sequence). The CDR3 runs to 16 residues. CDR3 DNA: TGTGCCTGGAGTGTATGGTACCCGGGACAGGGGGGTAAGTACACCTTC. It specifies CAWSVWYPGQGGKYTF.

The V gene is TRBV5-4, the J gene TRBJ2-3, with TRBD1 matching over 8 bases. V trimming: 4 bases; J trimming: 5 bases; junction bases outside the gene matches: 15. Per the germline V gene, CDR1 is SGHNT and CDR2 is YYREEE (reference sequence). This CDR3 region has 17 residues. The chain's CDR3 is CASSLPEPDRERDTQYF. CDR3 bases: TGTGCCAGCAGCCTCCCCGAACCGGACAGGGAACGAGATACGCAGTATTTT.

This clone has only a few counts. The chain carries TRBV5-4 and TRBJ1-1; D gene uncertain. V dropped 4 bases and J dropped 3 bases, with 13 bases sitting between them. Germline V gene lookup returns CDR1 SGHNT and CDR2 YYREEE (reference sequence). CDR3 length: 14 residues. CDR3 sequence reads: CASSPTGRDTEAFF. The CDR3 nucleotides are TGTGCCAGCAGCCCCACGGGGAGAGACACTGAAGCTTTCTTT.

CDR3 protein: CATSGQGGYNEQFF. DNA of the CDR3: TGTGCCACCAGTGGACAGGGGGGATACAATGAGCAGTTCTTC. V is TRBV24-1 and J is TRBJ2-1; 9 nucleotides agree with TRBD1. From germline, CDR1 is KGHDR and CDR2 SFDVKD. V gave up 5 bases and J gave up 4 bases; unmatched junction bases: 2. CDR3 size: 14 residues.

This clone occurred once. This chain connects TRBV9 to TRBJ1-5; D is undetermined. CDR1 is SGDLS, CDR2 YYNGEE, per germline. The CDR3 is made up of 15 amino acids. The germline V and J ends were trimmed by 5 bases and 0 bases, with 12 bases remaining between them. In DNA, the CDR3 is TGTGCCAGCAGTCGAGACGGGTATAGCAATCAGCCCCAGCATTTT. Its protein product is CASSRDGYSNQPQHF.

The V and J genes are TRBV11-3 and TRBJ1-1; D not certain. V gave up 3 bases and J gave up 5 bases, with 10 bases separating them. Germline CDR1 is SGHNT and CDR2 is YENEEA. The CDR3 extends over 13 amino acids. The CDR3 DNA sequence: TGTGCCAGCAGCTTCATGACGGAGACTGAAGCTTTCTTT. It specifies CASSFMTETEAFF.

V usage is TRBV14 and J usage is TRBJ1-2; the match to TRBD1 covers 7 bases. CDR3 size: 13 residues. With V trimmed by 6 bases and J by 5 bases, 6 bases remained unmatched. Germline V gives CDR1 SGHDN, CDR2 FVKESK. The CDR3 protein is CASSYRGSYGYTF. For the CDR3, the DNA is TGTGCCAGCAGTTACAGGGGATCATATGGCTACACCTTC.

The chain carries TRBV18 and TRBJ1-1, with 7 bases fitting TRBD1. Germline-derived CDR1 and CDR2 are KGHSH and LQKENI. CDR3 length: 14 amino acids. With V trimmed by 2 bases and J by 6 bases, 6 bases remained unmatched. CDR3 amino acids: CASSPIRGESEAFF. CDR3 nucleotide sequence: TGTGCCAGCTCACCAATCAGGGGGGAGTCTGAAGCTTTCTTT.

This clone has more than one count but fewer than ten. This chain joins TRBV4-3 and TRBJ2-2, with D tentatively TRBD2 (6 bases). Germline V gene lookup returns CDR1 LGHNA and CDR2 YSLEER. Trimming cost V 0 bases and J 4 bases, with 9 bases left between them. This CDR3 has 15 residues. In DNA form, the CDR3 reads TGCGCCAGCAGCCAAGATCTGGGGGGCACCGGGGAGCTGTTTTTT. It encodes CASSQDLGGTGELFF.

The CDR3 here is CATQIRDSHKREQFF. The DNA for the CDR3 is TGTGCCACTCAAATACGAGACAGTCACAAACGGGAGCAGTTCTTC. The chain joins TRBV27 to TRBJ2-1; maybe TRBD1 (5 bases). V was cut by 10 bases and J by 10 bases, with 26 bases left in between. From germline, CDR1 is MNHEY and CDR2 SMNVEV (reference sequence). This CDR3 spans 15 amino acids.

V is TRBV7-2 and J is TRBJ1-2, with D unclear. Germline CDR1 and CDR2: SGHTA and FQGNSA. The CDR3 spans 14 residues. V was shortened by 1 base and J by 8 bases, with 14 bases between the two germline ends. The CDR3 bases are TGTGCCAGCAGCTTAGACTCCAGGCAAAGAGGCTACACCTTC. This translates into CASSLDSRQRGYTF.

The gene calls are TRBV11-3 and TRBJ1-3, with D uncertain. This CDR3 is 15 amino acids long. The V and J ends lost 5 bases and 2 bases respectively, with 13 bases between them. Germline V lookup: CDR1 SGHNT, CDR2 YENEEA. CDR3 DNA sequence: TGTGCCAGCAGCCCCCGGGGAAGGACTGGAAACACCATATATTTT. Its protein product is CASSPRGRTGNTIYF.

In its sample, this clone was seen many times. CDR3 nucleotide sequence: TGTGCCAGCAGTTTTCAGGGGGATCAGCCCCAGCATTTT. It codes for CASSFQGDQPQHF. This sequence joins TRBV27 and TRBJ1-5; 7 bases fit TRBD1. The V segment lost 3 bases and the J segment 5 bases; nucleotides outside the gene matches: 1. From germline, CDR1 is MNHEY and CDR2 SMNVEV (reference sequence). This CDR3 contains 13 residues.

This chain links TRBV28 with TRBJ2-5; the match to TRBD1 covers 9 bases. This CDR3 comprises 18 residues. V lost 1 base, J lost 13 bases, and 22 bases stayed unmatched. The germline gives CDR1 MDHEN, CDR2 SYDVKM. CDR3 in amino acids: CASSLSSSPGQGGASPYF. The CDR3 DNA follows: TGTGCCAGCAGTTTATCCTCATCGCCGGGACAGGGAGGTGCGAGTCCGTACTTC. The complete variable domain, with remaining parts taken from reference TRBV28 and TRBJ2-5, reads DVKVTQSSRYLVKRTGEKVFLECVQDMDHENMFWYRQDPGLGLRLIYFSYDVKMKEKGDIPEGYSVSREKKERFSLILESASTNQTSMYLCASSLSSSPGQGGASPYFGPGTRLLVL.

This clone was detected once. This chain joins TRBV24-1 and TRBJ2-2; 9 bases map to TRBD1. The CDR3 covers 17 residues. From germline, CDR1 is KGHDR and CDR2 SFDVKD. V gave up 0 bases and J gave up 5 bases; unmatched junction bases: 6. This CDR3 reads CATSDLSGQGSTGELFF. The DNA for the CDR3 is TGTGCCACCAGTGATTTGTCTGGACAGGGGTCGACCGGGGAGCTGTTTTTT.

V gene TRBV18 combines with J gene TRBJ2-1, with 9 bases aligning to TRBD1. Trimming at V came to 0 bases and at J to 8 bases, leaving 5 bases not matched to a gene. This CDR3 spans 15 amino acids. Per germline, CDR1 KGHSH and CDR2 LQKENI. This chain's CDR3 is CASSPPGQGFYEQFF. CDR3 coding DNA: TGTGCCAGCTCACCACCGGGACAGGGCTTTTATGAGCAGTTCTTC.

This chain joins TRBV11-3 and TRBJ2-2; 10 positions match TRBD2. This CDR3 comprises 15 residues. Germline V gene data show CDR1 as SGHNT and CDR2 as YENEEA. Losses at the gene ends were 5 bases for V and 6 bases for J; bases not matched to a gene: 6. The DNA of the CDR3 is TGTGCCAGCAGCCTAGCGGGAGATTCGGCCGGGGAGCTGTTTTTT. Its protein product is CASSLAGDSAGELFF.